The 27 T cell receptor beta chains below were found in one sample sequenced in a study of blood T cell repertoires in COVID-19 (dated by TCRdb to 2018 to 2020). The library was obtained by the immunoSEQ multiplex PCR assay. The table comes from immuneACCESS by way of TCRdb, which keeps in-frame sequences with V and J called. Part of the clones is missing from these tables; in studies checked, under half for an unresolved V gene and the rest for unknown reasons. The sample table holds 50,000 to 75,000 clones, of which 65% to 90% were seen once. 28% of the sample is in the top ten clones. Sequencing was carried out using peripheral blood. These receptor sequences come from a woman older than 75 with active or convalescent COVID-19.

This chain connects TRBV7-2 to TRBJ2-7; D gene uncertain. The germline gives CDR1 SGHTA, CDR2 FQGNSA. With 5 bases removed from V and 0 bases from J, the gap between germline ends came to 11 bases. The CDR3 is made up of 14 amino acids. This chain's CDR3 is CASSPASRSYEQYF. Here the CDR3 DNA reads TGTGCCAGCAGCCCCGCCTCGCGCTCCTACGAGCAGTACTTC.

The rearrangement links TRBV24-1 to TRBJ2-5; D is undetermined. This CDR3 region has 16 residues. V was pared by 4 bases and J by 4 bases, with 18 bases between. Germline assignment: CDR1 KGHDR and CDR2 SFDVKD. For the CDR3, the DNA is TGTGCCACCAGTGACCCATATCGGAGAGGCGCAGAGACCCAGTACTTC. Encoded protein: CATSDPYRRGAETQYF.

This clone was picked up a small number of times. The V and J genes are TRBV18 and TRBJ1-3, with unresolved D. The CDR3 is 14 residues long. In germline, CDR1 is KGHSH, CDR2 LQKENI. Trimming stripped 6 bases from V and 8 bases from J, with 17 bases between. The CDR3 region has the DNA TGTGCCAGCTCCCCGGGAGGAGTGGACCACACCATATATTTT. Its translation is CASSPGGVDHTIYF.

J is TRBJ2-7 and V is TRBV28; 9 bases match TRBD2. CDR3 length: 16 residues. The V and J ends lost 4 bases and 0 bases, in that order; junction bases with no gene match: 7. From germline, CDR1 is MDHEN and CDR2 SYDVKM. CDR3 sequence: CASSSRLAVSSYEQYF. The CDR3 DNA sequence: TGTGCCAGCAGTTCAAGACTAGCGGTGAGCTCCTACGAGCAGTACTTC.

J is TRBJ1-5 and V is TRBV28, with 7 nucleotides matching TRBD1. The CDR3 extends over 17 amino acids. V trimming: 6 bases; J trimming: 7 bases; junction bases outside the gene matches: 18. CDR1 and CDR2 (germline): MDHEN, SYDVKM. The CDR3 region has the DNA TGTGCCAGCAGCATTCTTGCAGGGGGTAAGACTAGACAGCCCCAGCATTTT. Amino acids: CASSILAGGKTRQPQHF.

The J gene is TRBJ1-4, the V gene TRBV19, with a possible D match to TRBD1 (6 bases). This CDR3 has 15 residues. Trimming left V 3 bases short and J 7 bases short, with 15 bases between. CDR1 and CDR2 (germline): LNHDA, SQIVND (reference sequence). CDR3 DNA: TGTGCCAGTAGTATTCTTGCGGGGGCCTCTGAAAAACTGTTTTTT. Translation gives CASSILAGASEKLFF. Based on the CDR3 plus reference TRBV19 and TRBJ1-4, the full variable domain is DGGITQSPKYLFRKEGQNVTLSCEQNLNHDAMYWYRQDPGQGLRLIYYSQIVNDFQKGDIAEGYSVSREKKESFPLTVTSAQKNPTAFYLCASSILAGASEKLFFGSGTQLSVL.

This clone turned up a few times. The rearrangement joins TRBV6-4 to TRBJ2-1, with 7 bases aligning to TRBD2. CDR3 size: 13 residues. V gave up 3 bases and J gave up 9 bases; unmatched junction bases: 5. CDR1 is MRHNA, CDR2 SNTAGT, per germline. This CDR3 reads CASSEGGEFEQFF. CDR3 DNA: TGTGCCAGCAGTGAGGGAGGGGAATTTGAGCAGTTCTTC.

Worth noting for this clone: A read error may produce the germline difference seen at one junction end. The sample contains more than one DNA sequence encoding this CDR3. The chain carries TRBV7-9 and TRBJ2-5; D possibly corresponds to TRBD2 (7 bases). This CDR3 comprises 18 residues. Germline V lookup: CDR1 SEHNR, CDR2 FQNEAQ (reference sequence). CDR3 region: CPSLGTRGAPRHGETQYF. As DNA, the CDR3 is TGTCCCAGCTTGGGCACTCGGGGGGCCCCCCGCCACGGAGAGACCCAGTACTTC.

The chain uses TRBV3-1 (or the pseudogene TRBV3-2) and TRBJ2-7; the match to TRBD1 covers 8 bases. CDR1 and CDR2 from the germline V gene are LGHDT and YNNKEL (reference sequence). Trimming at V came to 4 bases and at J to 6 bases, leaving 5 bases not matched to a gene. This CDR3 is 13 amino acids long. Here the CDR3 DNA reads TGTGCCAGCAGCCTACGACAGGGGTTCGAGCAGTACTTC. It translates to CASSLRQGFEQYF.

This chain uses TRBV3-1 (or the pseudogene TRBV3-2) with TRBJ1-1; D gene uncertain. The CDR3 has 13 residues. Germline CDR1 reads LGHDT; CDR2 reads YNNKEL (reference sequence). V lost 0 bases and J lost 11, with 13 bases in between. The CDR3 DNA follows: TGTGCCAGCAGCCAAGAGAACGGGCGCGGGGCTTTCTTT. As protein: CASSQENGRGAFF.

The chain is built from TRBV6-4 and TRBJ1-6; D unclear. The CDR3 consists of 15 residues. V was shortened by 2 bases and J by 6 bases, with 11 bases between the two germline ends. Germline assignment: CDR1 MRHNA and CDR2 SNTAGT. CDR3 sequence: CASSDRIGGNSPLHF. The CDR3 region has the DNA TGTGCCAGCAGTGACCGAATCGGTGGTAATTCACCCCTCCACTTT.

V is TRBV19 and J is TRBJ1-1, with D unclear. The V and J ends lost 7 bases and 1 base respectively, with 19 bases between them. The length of the CDR3 is 16 residues. Germline V gene lookup returns CDR1 LNHDA and CDR2 SQIVND (reference sequence). The CDR3 reads CASTRSRWQPNTEAFF. The CDR3, as DNA: TGTGCCAGTACCCGATCGAGGTGGCAGCCGAACACTGAAGCTTTCTTT.

The CDR3: CATSEHGQGNQPQHF. As DNA, the CDR3 is TGTGCCACCAGTGAACACGGACAGGGTAATCAGCCCCAGCATTTT. V gene TRBV24-1 combines with J gene TRBJ1-5; 8 bases fit TRBD1. CDR3 length: 15 residues. Germline assignment: CDR1 KGHDR and CDR2 SFDVKD. The J segment lost 4 bases and the V segment lost 4 bases, leaving 5 bases of the junction unmatched.

The V call is TRBV6-2 or TRBV6-3, the J call TRBJ1-2, with D possibly matching TRBD1 (5 bases). Germline CDR1 MNHEY, CDR2 SVGEGT. V lost 0 bases and J lost 7, with 12 bases in between. This CDR3 contains 14 residues. The CDR3 region has the DNA TGTGCCAGCAGTTACTCGGGGGGTTCTGGTGGCTACACCTTC. Translating gives CASSYSGGSGGYTF.

The V and J genes are TRBV9 and TRBJ1-2; 9 bases fit TRBD1. Germline CDR1 SGDLS, CDR2 YYNGEE. The CDR3 length is 14 residues. Losses at the gene ends were 3 bases for V and 5 bases for J; bases not matched to a gene: 5. The CDR3 bases are TGTGCCAGCAGCGGACAGACAGGGGGATATGGCTACACCTTC. Translating gives CASSGQTGGYGYTF.

The chain carries TRBV7-8 and TRBJ2-1; the D gene is possibly TRBD1 (5 bases). V was cut by 1 base and J by 7 bases, with 14 bases left in between. Germline V gene sequence: CDR1 SGHVS, CDR2 FQNEAQ. The CDR3 is 15 residues long. Written as DNA, the CDR3 is TGTGCCAGCAGCTTAGACTATCTGGGGCTAAATGAGCAGTTCTTC. Translation: CASSLDYLGLNEQFF. Using reference TRBV7-8 and TRBJ2-1 for the parts outside the CDR3, the full variable domain is GAGVSQSPRYKVAKRGQDVALRCDPISGHVSLFWYQQALGQGPEFLTYFQNEAQLDKSGLPSDRFFAERPEGSVSTLKIQRTQQEDSAVYLCASSLDYLGLNEQFFGPGTRLTVL.

V gene TRBV9 combines with J gene TRBJ1-2; D possibly corresponds to TRBD1 (5 bases). The CDR3 covers 14 residues. Germline CDR1 reads SGDLS; CDR2 reads YYNGEE. V lost 2 bases to trimming and J lost 1 base, with 9 bases between them. The CDR3 DNA follows: TGTGCCAGCAGCGTGCGGGGGAATAACTATGGCTACACCTTC. Protein product: CASSVRGNNYGYTF.

The chain combines TRBV7-3 with TRBJ2-2; D possibly corresponds to TRBD2 (7 bases). The CDR3 contains 15 residues. Trimming shortened V by 5 bases and J by 0 bases, and 10 bases separated the two germline ends. Germline CDR1 SGHTA, CDR2 FQGTGA. The CDR3 DNA reads TGTGCCAGCAGCCACGGGGGGCCGAACACCGGGGAGCTGTTTTTT. Translation: CASSHGGPNTGELFF.

The V and J genes are TRBV24-1 and TRBJ2-5, with D tentatively TRBD2 (6 bases). CDR1 is KGHDR and CDR2 is SFDVKD in the germline V gene. The CDR3 covers 15 residues. With 5 bases removed from V and 5 bases from J, the gap between germline ends came to 17 bases. In DNA, the CDR3 is TGTGCCACCAGTGTAGGCGCGGGACCTCAGGAGACCCAGTACTTC. It specifies CATSVGAGPQETQYF.

The chain employs TRBV5-4 and TRBJ2-3, with D tentatively TRBD2 (7 bases). Germline V gene data show CDR1 as SGHNT and CDR2 as YYREEE (reference sequence). CDR3 length: 17 amino acids. Trimming took off 6 bases at V and 2 bases at J, with 22 bases between the two ends. Here the CDR3 reads CASTYSRGGPNTDTQYF. The CDR3 DNA is TGTGCCAGCACCTACTCGCGCGGGGGCCCTAACACAGATACGCAGTATTTT.

The chain is built from TRBV2 and TRBJ2-7, with 10 nucleotides matching TRBD1. This CDR3 is built from 13 residues. After removal of 11 bases from V and 4 bases from J, the junction contained 8 bases not matched to a gene. Germline V gene data show CDR1 as SNHLY and CDR2 as FYNNEI. CDR3 residues: CAGRQGAMYEQYF. The CDR3 DNA follows: TGTGCCGGTAGACAGGGGGCCATGTACGAGCAGTACTTC.

V usage is TRBV5-1 and J usage is TRBJ2-7, with a possible D match to TRBD2 (5 bases). V lost 3 bases to trimming and J lost 1 base, with 14 bases between them. Germline CDR1 is SGHRS and CDR2 is YFSETQ. The CDR3 is 15 residues long. The CDR3 DNA is TGCGCCAGCAGCTCGGGCGGGCAACCGTCCTACGAGCAGTACTTC. Protein product: CASSSGGQPSYEQYF.

V and J are TRBV7-2 and TRBJ1-2; D is unresolved. V was pared by 3 bases and J by 0 bases, with 8 bases between. CDR3 length: 14 residues. CDR1 is SGHTA and CDR2 is FQGNSA in the germline V gene. CDR3 coding DNA: TGTGCCAGCAGCTTGCAGGCAACTAACTATGGCTACACCTTC. It translates to CASSLQATNYGYTF. The full variable domain, rest sourced from reference TRBV7-2 and TRBJ1-2, is GAGVSQSPSNKVTEKGKDVELRCDPISGHTALYWYRQSLGQGLEFLIYFQGNSAPDKSGLPSDRFSAERTGGSVSTLTIQRTQQEDSAVYLCASSLQATNYGYTFGSGTRLTVV.

J is TRBJ2-1 and V is TRBV5-4, with 11 bases fitting TRBD2. The CDR3 length is 14 residues. Per germline, CDR1 SGHNT and CDR2 YYREEE (reference sequence). V lost 6 bases to trimming and J lost 5 bases; unmatched junction nucleotides: 4. In DNA form, the CDR3 reads TGTGCCAGCACCCGGACTAGCGGGCACAATGAGCAGTTCTTC. It yields the protein CASTRTSGHNEQFF.

The rearrangement joins TRBV5-1 to TRBJ2-5, with a possible D match to TRBD2 (5 bases). Trimming removed 0 bases at V and 7 bases at J, with 7 bases between. There are 12 residues in the CDR3. Germline loops: CDR1 SGHRS, CDR2 YFSETQ. CDR3 sequence reads: CASSLDSATQYF. CDR3 DNA: TGCGCCAGCAGCTTGGATAGCGCGACCCAGTACTTC.

The count of this clone is one. The V gene is TRBV6-5, the J gene TRBJ1-2; 8 bases align to TRBD1. V trimming: 1 base; J trimming: 5 bases; junction bases outside the gene matches: 3. The CDR3 contains 14 residues. Germline V gene lookup returns CDR1 MNHEY and CDR2 SVGAGI. The CDR3 DNA sequence: TGTGCCAGCAGTTACTTCCAGGGGGCTTATGGCTACACCTTC. Its protein is CASSYFQGAYGYTF.

This chain joins TRBV24-1 and TRBJ2-2, with TRBD1 identical over 8 bases. V shed 7 bases and J 6 bases; nucleotides not matched to a gene: 6. The CDR3 contains 14 residues. CDR1 is KGHDR and CDR2 is SFDVKD in the germline V gene. CDR3 in DNA: TGTGCCACCAGACCTACAGGGGGTTCCGGGGAGCTGTTTTTT. This translates into CATRPTGGSGELFF.